This TCR beta chain is from a study of cytomegalovirus exposure and HLA in healthy donors. This clone has a handful of counts. Its antigen is not known. Trimming removed 4 bases from V and 0 bases from J; junction bases left unmatched: 4. From germline, CDR1 is SGDLS and CDR2 YYNGEE. CDR3 size: 15 residues. This PCR relied on a set of 60 Vbeta primers and 13 Jbeta primers. Assay: immunoSEQ multiplex PCR; the TCRdb copy retains only in-frame clones and omits some. This sample yields 50,000 to 65,000 clones, of which around 75% are seen a single time; around 25% belongs to the top ten. Regarding the study as a whole: The records held CMV serostatus as the only immune exposure information.

Sequences were obtained from PBMCs. The rearrangement joins TRBV9 to TRBJ1-5; the match to TRBD1 covers 7 bases. The sequence was collected from a woman in her 40s in good health and CMV-seropositive. DNA of the CDR3: TGTGCCAGCAGCCGGGACAGTCTTAGCAATCAGCCCCAGCATTTT. Protein: CASSRDSLSNQPQHF.